These T cell receptor beta chains were read from a single sample in a study of CD8+CD57+ T cells in acquired aplastic anemia. TCRdb itself ran the reads through MiXCR, one entry per CDR3 protein. The profile shows about 110,000 distinct CDR3 sequences, under 60% of them singletons. Input material: sorted CD4+, CD8+, or CD8+CD57+ T cells (not recorded which) from PBMCs. Receptor source: a human donor in good health, serving as a control. Both conserved end residues are part of each CDR3. The D gene is left open where the match is weak. The size field is filled for only some rows; it gives once, few, many or a size class.

d_gene | abundance | j_gene | v_gene | CDR3aa | CDR3nt
NA | once | TRBJ1-4 | TRBV19 | CASKQSTLGFEKLFF | TGTGCCAGTAAGCAGAGCACCCTGGGCTTTGAAAAACTGTTTTTT
TRBD1 | NA | TRBJ1-4 | TRBV20-1 | CSARGWTGNEKLFF | TGCAGCGCACGAGGGTGGACAGGGAATGAAAAACTGTTTTTT
NA | NA | TRBJ1-1 | TRBV11-2 | CASSFGGGNTEAFF | TGTGCCAGCAGCTTTGGGGGCGGCAACACTGAAGCTTTCTTT
NA | NA | TRBJ2-5 | TRBV29-1 | CSVELGRGTQYF | TGCAGCGTTGAGCTCGGAAGGGGGACCCAGTACTTC
NA | many | TRBJ1-2 | TRBV3-1 | CASNYRERGESYTF | TGTGCCAGCAATTATAGGGAGAGAGGCGAAAGCTACACCTTC
NA | NA | TRBJ1-2 | TRBV11-2 | CASSQGLGLYGYTF | TGTGCCAGCAGCCAAGGTCTGGGGCTCTATGGCTACACCTTC
NA | NA | TRBJ1-5 | TRBV12-3/TRBV12-4 | CASSPRGFTGQPQHF | TGTGCCAGCAGTCCCCGGGGCTTTACAGGACAGCCCCAGCATTTT
TRBD2 | few | TRBJ2-1 | TRBV6-5 | CASSSLAGGNNEQFF | TGTGCCAGCAGTTCGTTAGCGGGGGGGAACAATGAGCAGTTCTTC
NA | few | TRBJ2-5 | TRBV24-1 | CATSVGGRETQYF | TGTGCCACCAGTGTCGGGGGTCGAGAGACCCAGTACTTC
TRBD1 | NA | TRBJ2-1 | TRBV7-8 | CASSLRQGAGNEQFF | TGTGCCAGCAGCTTAAGGCAGGGGGCAGGCAATGAGCAGTTCTTC
TRBD2 | many | TRBJ2-7 | TRBV5-5 | CASSPTAGGTYEQYF | TGTGCCAGCAGCCCAACAGCGGGGGGGACCTACGAGCAGTACTTC
NA | few | TRBJ1-3 | TRBV27 | CASIDGTSSGNTIYF | TGTGCCAGCATTGACGGAACTTCCTCTGGAAACACCATATATTTT
NA | few | TRBJ2-7 | TRBV19 | CASSPEGRNEQYF | TGTGCCAGTAGCCCGGAAGGGAGAAACGAGCAGTACTTC
NA | NA | TRBJ1-3 | TRBV9 | CASTSSSGAGGNTIYF | TGTGCCAGCACCTCCTCCTCTGGTGCGGGAGGAAACACCATATATTTT
TRBD1 | NA | TRBJ2-1 | TRBV10-2 | CASSETTGSSYNEQFF | TGCGCCAGCAGTGAGACGACAGGGAGCTCCTACAATGAGCAGTTCTTC
TRBD1 | many | TRBJ2-5 | TRBV7-2 | CASSPGQGAGVQETQYF | TGTGCCAGCAGCCCAGGACAGGGGGCAGGAGTCCAAGAGACCCAGTACTTC
TRBD1 | few | TRBJ2-7 | TRBV25-1 | CASSRTGVEYEQYF | TGTGCCAGCAGCAGAACAGGGGTAGAATACGAGCAGTACTTC
NA | many | TRBJ1-2 | TRBV2 | CASRRENYGYTF | TGTGCCAGCAGGAGAGAAAACTATGGCTACACCTTC
NA | NA | TRBJ2-7 | TRBV19 | CASSSWVSFEQYF | TGTGCCAGTAGTTCATGGGTCTCCTTCGAGCAGTACTTC
NA | many | TRBJ2-5 | TRBV27 | CASSQEGGGETQYF | TGTGCCAGCAGCCAAGAGGGAGGAGGGGAGACCCAGTACTTC
TRBD2 | many | TRBJ2-7 | TRBV6-2/TRBV6-3 | CASSPGLGAYEQYF | TGTGCCAGCAGCCCGGGACTAGGGGCCTACGAGCAGTACTTC
TRBD1 | many | TRBJ1-3 | TRBV7-6 | CASSLQGARNTIYF | TGTGCCAGCAGTTTACAGGGGGCTAGAAACACCATATATTTT
NA | many | TRBJ1-1 | TRBV4-1 | CASSSHRTSRTEAFF | TGCGCCAGCAGCTCTCACAGGACATCGCGCACTGAAGCTTTCTTT
NA | many | TRBJ1-3 | TRBV11-1 | CASSFPPGAGTKDSGNTIYF | TGTGCCAGCAGCTTCCCGCCGGGGGCAGGGACCAAGGACTCTGGAAACACCATATATTTT
TRBD2 | NA | TRBJ2-7 | TRBV19 | CASRRNAGGPYEQYF | TGTGCCAGTAGACGAAATGCGGGAGGCCCCTACGAGCAGTACTTC
TRBD1 | NA | TRBJ1-2 | TRBV20-1 | CSAKSNRGTNYDYTF | TGCAGTGCTAAATCCAACAGGGGAACTAACTATGACTACACCTTC
TRBD1 | many | TRBJ1-2 | TRBV12-3/TRBV12-4 | CASSLSQGQGRGERAYGYTF | TGTGCCAGCAGTTTAAGTCAGGGACAGGGGAGGGGAGAGCGGGCCTATGGCTACACCTTC
TRBD2 | NA | TRBJ2-7 | TRBV29-1 | CSVVGLAGVHEQYF | TGCAGCGTCGTGGGACTAGCGGGAGTGCACGAGCAGTACTTC
NA | many | TRBJ1-5 | TRBV5-1 | CASSLEGNFNQPQHF | TGCGCCAGCAGCTTGGAAGGAAACTTCAATCAGCCCCAGCATTTT
NA | few | TRBJ2-7 | TRBV24-1 | CATSEGPRDEQYF | TGTGCCACCAGTGAAGGTCCGAGGGACGAGCAGTACTTC
NA | few | TRBJ1-2 | TRBV24-1 | CATSAGALYTF | TGTGCCACCAGTGCAGGGGCCCTCTACACCTTC
NA | few | TRBJ2-5 | TRBV9 | CASSLPSEGLQETQYF | TGTGCCAGCAGCCTACCCAGCGAGGGCCTACAGGAGACCCAGTACTTC
TRBD2 | many | TRBJ2-7 | TRBV20-1 | CSARETGTTSYEQYF | TGCAGTGCTAGAGAGACCGGGACTACGTCCTACGAGCAGTACTTC
TRBD1 | many | TRBJ1-2 | TRBV4-3 | CASSQDPGGLGYTF | TGCGCCAGCAGCCAAGACCCAGGGGGCCTTGGCTACACCTTC
NA | many | TRBJ2-7 | TRBV20-1 | CSARDGDGSYEQYF | TGCAGTGCTAGAGATGGGGACGGTTCCTACGAGCAGTACTTC
TRBD1 | NA | TRBJ2-7 | TRBV4-3 | CASSQSDRGSSYEQYF | TGCGCCAGCAGCCAATCCGACAGGGGGTCTTCCTACGAGCAGTACTTC
TRBD1 | NA | TRBJ1-2 | TRBV6-1 | CASSLQTGTGYGYTF | TGTGCCAGCAGCCTACAAACCGGGACAGGATATGGCTACACCTTC
NA | NA | TRBJ2-7 | TRBV15 | CASSRQEVEQYF | TGTGCCAGCAGTCGACAGGAAGTCGAGCAGTACTTC
TRBD2 | NA | TRBJ2-1 | TRBV7-8 | CAIPPTGGGEQFF | TGTGCCATCCCACCGACGGGGGGTGGTGAGCAGTTCTTC
NA | NA | TRBJ1-1 | TRBV7-2 | CAIRPPGEAEAFF | TGTGCCATCAGGCCCCCGGGGGAGGCTGAAGCTTTCTTT
NA | few | TRBJ1-5 | TRBV6-1 | CASSRWGMVFNSPQHF | TGTGCCAGCAGCCGTTGGGGGATGGTTTTCAATTCGCCCCAGCATTTT
TRBD2 | many | TRBJ2-1 | TRBV19 | CASEIGGMGNEQFF | TGTGCCAGTGAAATCGGGGGGATGGGGAATGAGCAGTTCTTC